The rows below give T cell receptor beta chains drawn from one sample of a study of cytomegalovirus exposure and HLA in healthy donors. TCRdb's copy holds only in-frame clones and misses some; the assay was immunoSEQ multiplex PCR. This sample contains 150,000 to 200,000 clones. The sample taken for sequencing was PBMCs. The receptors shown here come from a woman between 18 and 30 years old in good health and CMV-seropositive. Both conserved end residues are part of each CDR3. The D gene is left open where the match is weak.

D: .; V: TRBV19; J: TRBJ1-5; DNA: TGTGCCAGTAGTGTACAGGGAGGCAATCAGCCCCAGCATTTT; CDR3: CASSVQGGNQPQHF
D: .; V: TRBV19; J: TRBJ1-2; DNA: TGTGCCAGTAGTATTCCGGGACAAACAAACTATGGCTACACCTTC; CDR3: CASSIPGQTNYGYTF
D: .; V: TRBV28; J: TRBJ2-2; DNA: TGTGCCAGCAGTTTTAGAGGGCCGGCGGGGTCCGGGGAGCTGTTTTTT; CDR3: CASSFRGPAGSGELFF
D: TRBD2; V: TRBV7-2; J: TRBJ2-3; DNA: TGTGCCAGCAGCTCCAGTCCAGCGGGGTACACAGATACGCAGTATTTT; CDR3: CASSSSPAGYTDTQYF
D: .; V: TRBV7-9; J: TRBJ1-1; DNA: TGTGCCAGCAGCTTAGATACAGGGATCACTGAAGCTTTCTTT; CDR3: CASSLDTGITEAFF
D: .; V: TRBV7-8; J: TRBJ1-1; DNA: TGTGCCAGCAGCTTAGCAGGAGTTTCGAACACTGAAGCTTTCTTT; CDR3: CASSLAGVSNTEAFF
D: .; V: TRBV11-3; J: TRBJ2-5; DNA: TGTGCCAGCAGCTTAGAACAGTACCAAGAGACCCAGTACTTC; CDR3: CASSLEQYQETQYF
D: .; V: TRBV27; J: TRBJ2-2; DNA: TGTGCCAGCAGTCTCAGGGATAGCGGGGAGCTGTTTTTT; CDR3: CASSLRDSGELFF
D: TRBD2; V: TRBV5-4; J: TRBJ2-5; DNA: TGTGCCAGCAGCCAAACTAGCGGCCCCCCGGGGGAGACCCAGTACTTC; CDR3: CASSQTSGPPGETQYF
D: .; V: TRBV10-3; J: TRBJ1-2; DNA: TGTGCCATCAGTGATTACGGTCCTAACTATGGCTACACCTTC; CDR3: CAISDYGPNYGYTF
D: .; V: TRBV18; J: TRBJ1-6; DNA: TGTGCCAGCTCACCCCGGGAGGTGGGCTCACCCCTCCACTTT; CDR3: CASSPREVGSPLHF
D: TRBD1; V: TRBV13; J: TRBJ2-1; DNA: TGTGCCAGCAGCTCGGACAGGGCTATACCCGATGAGCAGTTCTTC; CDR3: CASSSDRAIPDEQFF
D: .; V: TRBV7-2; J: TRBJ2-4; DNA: TGTGCCAGCAGCTGGCGTCGGGGGATCCAAAACATTCAGTACTTC; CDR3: CASSWRRGIQNIQYF
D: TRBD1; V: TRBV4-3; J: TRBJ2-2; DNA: TGCGCCAGCAGCCTAGGACAGGGGTGGAACACCGGGGAGCTGTTTTTT; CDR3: CASSLGQGWNTGELFF
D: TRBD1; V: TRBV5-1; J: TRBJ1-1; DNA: TGCGCCAGCAGCTTACCGGGACAGGGTCCGAACACTGAAGCTTTCTTT; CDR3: CASSLPGQGPNTEAFF
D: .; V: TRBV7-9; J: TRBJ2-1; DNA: TGTGCCAGCAGAAGGGGGGGGAGCTCCTACAATGAGCAGTTCTTC; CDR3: CASRRGGSSYNEQFF
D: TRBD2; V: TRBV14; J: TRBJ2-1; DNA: TGTGCCAGCAGCCAAGGACGGTCTAGCGGTAAATACAATGAGCAGTTCTTC; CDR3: CASSQGRSSGKYNEQFF
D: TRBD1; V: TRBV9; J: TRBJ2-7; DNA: TGTGCCAGCAGCGACAACAGGGGTTCCTACGAGCAGTACTTC; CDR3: CASSDNRGSYEQYF
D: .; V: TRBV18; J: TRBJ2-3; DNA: TGTGCCAGCTCACTCGTAGGAGGCACAGATACGCAGTATTTT; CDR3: CASSLVGGTDTQYF
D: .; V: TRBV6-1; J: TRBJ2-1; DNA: TGTGCCAGCAGTGTTTTGGCTTATGAGCAGTTCTTC; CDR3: CASSVLAYEQFF
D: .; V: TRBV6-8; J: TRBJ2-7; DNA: TGTGCCAGCAGAGAAATACAGGGACAATACGAGCAGTACTTC; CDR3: CASREIQGQYEQYF
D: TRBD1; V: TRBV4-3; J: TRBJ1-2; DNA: TGCGCCAGCAGCTCCACAGGGGGCGACTATGGCTACACCTTC; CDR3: CASSSTGGDYGYTF
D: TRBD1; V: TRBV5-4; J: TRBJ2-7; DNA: TGTGCCAGCAGTCGGGACAGAAACTCCTACGAGCAGTACTTC; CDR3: CASSRDRNSYEQYF
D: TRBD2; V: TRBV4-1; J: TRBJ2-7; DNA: TGCGCCAGCAGCCAAGCGAATTCCGGACTAGCGTCCTACGAGCAGTACTTC; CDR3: CASSQANSGLASYEQYF
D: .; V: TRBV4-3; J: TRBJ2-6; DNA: TGCGCCAGCAGCCCTGGGGGGGCCTCTGGGGCCAACGTCCTGACTTTC; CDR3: CASSPGGASGANVLTF
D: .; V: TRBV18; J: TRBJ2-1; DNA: TGTGCCAGCTCACCGCGGCCCCAAGGAGGCAATGAGCAGTTCTTC; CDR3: CASSPRPQGGNEQFF
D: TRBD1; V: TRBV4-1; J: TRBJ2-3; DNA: TGCGCCAGCAGCCCCCGACAGGGGCGTAGGACAGATACGCAGTATTTT; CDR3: CASSPRQGRRTDTQYF
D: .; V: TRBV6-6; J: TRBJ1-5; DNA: TGTGCCAGCAGTCTAAATATCAATCAGCCCCAGCATTTT; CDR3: CASSLNINQPQHF
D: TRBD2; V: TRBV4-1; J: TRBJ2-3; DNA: TGCGCCAGCAGCCAAGTACTAGCGGGAGATAGGGCAGATACGCAGTATTTT; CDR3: CASSQVLAGDRADTQYF